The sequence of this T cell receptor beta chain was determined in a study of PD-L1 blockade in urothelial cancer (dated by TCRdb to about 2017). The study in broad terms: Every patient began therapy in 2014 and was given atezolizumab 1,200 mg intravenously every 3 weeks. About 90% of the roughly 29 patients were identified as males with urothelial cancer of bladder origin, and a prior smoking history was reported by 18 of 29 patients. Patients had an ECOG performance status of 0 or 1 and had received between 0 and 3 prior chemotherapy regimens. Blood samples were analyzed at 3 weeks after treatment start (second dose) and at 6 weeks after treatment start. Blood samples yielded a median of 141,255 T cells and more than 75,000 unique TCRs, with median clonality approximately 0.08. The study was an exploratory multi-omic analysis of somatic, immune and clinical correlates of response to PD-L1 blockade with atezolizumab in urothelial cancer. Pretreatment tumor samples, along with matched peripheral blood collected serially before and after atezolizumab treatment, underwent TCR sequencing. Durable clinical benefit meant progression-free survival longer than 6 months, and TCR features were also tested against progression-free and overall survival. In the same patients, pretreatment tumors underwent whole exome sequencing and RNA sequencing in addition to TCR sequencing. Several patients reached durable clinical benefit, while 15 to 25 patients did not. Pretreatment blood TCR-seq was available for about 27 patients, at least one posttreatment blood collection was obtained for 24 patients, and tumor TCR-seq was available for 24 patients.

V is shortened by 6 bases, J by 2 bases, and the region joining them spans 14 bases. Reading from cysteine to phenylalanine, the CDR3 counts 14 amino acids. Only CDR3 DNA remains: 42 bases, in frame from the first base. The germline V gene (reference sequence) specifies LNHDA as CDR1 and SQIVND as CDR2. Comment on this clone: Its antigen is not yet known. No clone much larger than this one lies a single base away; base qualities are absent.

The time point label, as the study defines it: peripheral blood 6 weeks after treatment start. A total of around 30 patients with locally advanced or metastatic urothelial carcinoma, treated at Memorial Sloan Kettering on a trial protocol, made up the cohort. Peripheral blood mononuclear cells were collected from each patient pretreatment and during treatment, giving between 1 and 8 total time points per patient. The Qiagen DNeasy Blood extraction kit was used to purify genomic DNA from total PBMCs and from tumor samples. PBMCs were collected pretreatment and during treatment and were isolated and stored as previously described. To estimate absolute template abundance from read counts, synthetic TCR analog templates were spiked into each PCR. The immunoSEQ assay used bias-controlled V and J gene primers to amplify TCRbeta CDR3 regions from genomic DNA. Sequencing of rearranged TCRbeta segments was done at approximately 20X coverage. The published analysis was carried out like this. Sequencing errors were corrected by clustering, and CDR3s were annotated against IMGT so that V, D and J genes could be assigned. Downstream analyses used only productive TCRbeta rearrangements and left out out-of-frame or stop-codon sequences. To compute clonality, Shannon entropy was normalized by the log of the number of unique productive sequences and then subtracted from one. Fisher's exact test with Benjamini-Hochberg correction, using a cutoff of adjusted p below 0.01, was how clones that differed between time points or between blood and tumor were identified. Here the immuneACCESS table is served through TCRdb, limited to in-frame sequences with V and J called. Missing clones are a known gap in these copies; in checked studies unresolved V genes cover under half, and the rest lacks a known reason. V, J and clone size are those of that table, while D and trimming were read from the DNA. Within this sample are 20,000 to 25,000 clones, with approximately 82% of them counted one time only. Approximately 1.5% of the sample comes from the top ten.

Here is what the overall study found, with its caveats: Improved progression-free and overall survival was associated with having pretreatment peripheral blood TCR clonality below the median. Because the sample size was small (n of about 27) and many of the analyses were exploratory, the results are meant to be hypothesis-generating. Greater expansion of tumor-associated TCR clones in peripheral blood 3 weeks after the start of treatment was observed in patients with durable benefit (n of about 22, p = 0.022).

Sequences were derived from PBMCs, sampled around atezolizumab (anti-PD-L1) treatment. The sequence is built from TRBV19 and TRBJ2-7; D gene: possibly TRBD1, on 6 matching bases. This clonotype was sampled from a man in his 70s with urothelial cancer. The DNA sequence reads TGTGCCAGTAGCATCGGACAGAGAACCTACGAGCAGTACTTC. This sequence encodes CASSIGQRTYEQYF. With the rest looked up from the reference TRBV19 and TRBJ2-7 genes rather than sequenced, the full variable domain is DGGITQSPKYLFRKEGQNVTLSCEQNLNHDAMYWYRQDPGQGLRLIYYSQIVNDFQKGDIAEGYSVSREKKESFPLTVTSAQKNPTAFYLCASSIGQRTYEQYFGPGTRLTVT.